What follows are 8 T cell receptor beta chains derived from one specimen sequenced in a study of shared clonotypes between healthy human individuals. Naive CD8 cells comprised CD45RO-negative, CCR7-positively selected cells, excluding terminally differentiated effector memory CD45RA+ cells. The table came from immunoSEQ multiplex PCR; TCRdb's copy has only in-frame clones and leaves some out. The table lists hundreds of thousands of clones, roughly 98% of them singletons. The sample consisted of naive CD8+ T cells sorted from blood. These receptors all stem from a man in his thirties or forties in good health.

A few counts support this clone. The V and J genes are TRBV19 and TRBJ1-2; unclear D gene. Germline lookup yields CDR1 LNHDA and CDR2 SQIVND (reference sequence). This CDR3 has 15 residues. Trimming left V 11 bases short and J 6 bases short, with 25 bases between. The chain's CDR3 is CAQSTIVGSPNGYTF. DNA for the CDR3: TGTGCCCAATCCACGATCGTGGGGAGCCCCAATGGCTACACCTTC.

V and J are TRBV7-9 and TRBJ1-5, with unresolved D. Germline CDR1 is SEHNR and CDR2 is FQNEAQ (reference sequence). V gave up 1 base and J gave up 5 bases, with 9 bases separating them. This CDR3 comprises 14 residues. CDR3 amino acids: CASSLDLGDQPQHF. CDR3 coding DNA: TGTGCCAGCAGCTTAGATTTGGGAGATCAGCCCCAGCATTTT.

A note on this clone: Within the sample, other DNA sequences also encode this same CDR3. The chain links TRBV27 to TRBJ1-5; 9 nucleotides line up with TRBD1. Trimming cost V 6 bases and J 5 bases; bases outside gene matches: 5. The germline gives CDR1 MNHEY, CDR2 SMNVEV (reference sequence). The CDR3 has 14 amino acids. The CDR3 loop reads CASSGTGLDQPQHF. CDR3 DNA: TGTGCCAGCAGCGGGACAGGGCTTGATCAGCCCCAGCATTTT.

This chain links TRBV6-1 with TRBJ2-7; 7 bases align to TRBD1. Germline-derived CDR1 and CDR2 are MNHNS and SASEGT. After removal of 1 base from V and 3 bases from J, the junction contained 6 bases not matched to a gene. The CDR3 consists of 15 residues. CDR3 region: CASSEGPAGGYEQYF. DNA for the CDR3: TGTGCCAGCAGTGAAGGGCCGGCAGGGGGCTACGAGCAGTACTTC.

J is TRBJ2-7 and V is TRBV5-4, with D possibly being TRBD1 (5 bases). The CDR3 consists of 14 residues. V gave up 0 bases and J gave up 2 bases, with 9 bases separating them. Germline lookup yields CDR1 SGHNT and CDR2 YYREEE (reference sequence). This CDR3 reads CASSLGDSAYEQYF. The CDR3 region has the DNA TGTGCCAGCAGCTTGGGAGACAGCGCCTACGAGCAGTACTTC.

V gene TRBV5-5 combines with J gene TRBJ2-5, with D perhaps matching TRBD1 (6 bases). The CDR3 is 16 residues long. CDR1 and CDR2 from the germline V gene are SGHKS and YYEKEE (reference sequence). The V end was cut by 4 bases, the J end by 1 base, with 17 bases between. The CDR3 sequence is CASSPEWTEPQETQYF. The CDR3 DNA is TGTGCCAGCAGCCCGGAGTGGACAGAACCCCAAGAGACCCAGTACTTC.

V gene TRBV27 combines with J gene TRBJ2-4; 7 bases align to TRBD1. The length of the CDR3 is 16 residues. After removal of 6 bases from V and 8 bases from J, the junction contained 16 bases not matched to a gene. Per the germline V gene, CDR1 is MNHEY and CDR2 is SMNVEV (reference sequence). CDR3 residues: CASSTGPDRVGDIQYF. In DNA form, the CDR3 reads TGTGCCAGCAGCACCGGACCCGACAGGGTAGGGGACATTCAGTACTTC.

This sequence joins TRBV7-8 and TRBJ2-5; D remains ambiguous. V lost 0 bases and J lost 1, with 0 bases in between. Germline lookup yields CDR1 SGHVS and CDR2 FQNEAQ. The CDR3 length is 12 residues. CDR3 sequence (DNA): TGTGCCAGCAGCTTAGCCCAAGAGACCCAGTACTTC. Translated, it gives CASSLAQETQYF.